This TCR beta chain was found in a study of T cells after yellow fever vaccination. Study results and limitations: Subsequent booster samples again held most clones from primary vaccination (96% CD4, 88% CD8). It was the secondary response that reached its peak faster, day 5 versus 15, but it was weaker.

As TCR cDNA was made by 5'RACE template switching, a universal primer site and UMIs were added. A single record per CDR3 protein comes from TCRdb applying MiXCR to the 5' RACE reads. The profile covers 340,000 or so distinct CDR3 sequences, with approximately 13% appearing a single time and about 3% taken by the ten largest. This clonotype was picked up a small number of times. The antigen is undetermined. The CDR3 spans 10 residues. The V and J ends lost 3 bases and 9 bases respectively, with 6 bases between them. Germline V lookup: CDR1 DFQATT, CDR2 SNEGSKA (reference sequence). The input for sequencing was CD4+ T cells sorted from PBMCs, taken 15 days after the yellow fever booster vaccination. The origin of this receptor is a young man who received the YFV17D yellow fever vaccine. V usage is TRBV20-1 and J usage is TRBJ2-1; D is undetermined. The CDR3 coding sequence is TGCAGTGCTAGTTTTAGTGAGCAGTTCTTC. Protein: CSASFSEQFF.